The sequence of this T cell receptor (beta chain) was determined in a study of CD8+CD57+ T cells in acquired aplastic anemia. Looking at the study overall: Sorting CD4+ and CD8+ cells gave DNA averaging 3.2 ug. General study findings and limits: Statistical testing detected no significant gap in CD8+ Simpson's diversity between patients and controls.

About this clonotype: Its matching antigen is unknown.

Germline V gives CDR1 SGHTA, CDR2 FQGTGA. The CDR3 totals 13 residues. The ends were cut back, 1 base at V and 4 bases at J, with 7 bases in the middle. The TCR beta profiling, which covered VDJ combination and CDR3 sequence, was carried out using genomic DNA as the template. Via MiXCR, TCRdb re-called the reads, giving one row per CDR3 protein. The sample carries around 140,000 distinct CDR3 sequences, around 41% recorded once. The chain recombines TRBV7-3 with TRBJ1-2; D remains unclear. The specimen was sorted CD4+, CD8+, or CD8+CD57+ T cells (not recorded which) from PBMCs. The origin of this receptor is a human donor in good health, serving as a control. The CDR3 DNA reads TGTGCCAGCAGCTTAATTGGCAGCTATGGCTACACCTTC. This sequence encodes CASSLIGSYGYTF.